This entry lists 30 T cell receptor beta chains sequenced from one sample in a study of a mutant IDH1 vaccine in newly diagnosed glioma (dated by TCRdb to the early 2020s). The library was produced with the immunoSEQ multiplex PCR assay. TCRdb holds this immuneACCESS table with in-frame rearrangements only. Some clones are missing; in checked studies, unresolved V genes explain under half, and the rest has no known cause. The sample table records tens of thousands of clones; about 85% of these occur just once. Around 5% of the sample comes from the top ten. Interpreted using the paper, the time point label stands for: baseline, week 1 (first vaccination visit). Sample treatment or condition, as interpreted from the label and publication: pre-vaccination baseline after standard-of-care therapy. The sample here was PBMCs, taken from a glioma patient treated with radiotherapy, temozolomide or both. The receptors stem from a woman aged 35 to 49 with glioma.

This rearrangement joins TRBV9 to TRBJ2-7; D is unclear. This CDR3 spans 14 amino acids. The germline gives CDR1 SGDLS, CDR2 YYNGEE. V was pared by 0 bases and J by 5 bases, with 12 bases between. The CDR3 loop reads CASSVAPDADEQYF. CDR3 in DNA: TGTGCCAGCAGCGTAGCTCCCGATGCGGACGAGCAGTACTTC.

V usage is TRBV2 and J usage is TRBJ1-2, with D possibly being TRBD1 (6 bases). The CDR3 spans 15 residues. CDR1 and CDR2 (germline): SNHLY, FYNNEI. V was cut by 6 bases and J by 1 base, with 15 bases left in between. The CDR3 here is CASSTQGLFNYGYTF. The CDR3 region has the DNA TGTGCCAGCAGCACACAGGGACTTTTTAACTATGGCTACACCTTC.

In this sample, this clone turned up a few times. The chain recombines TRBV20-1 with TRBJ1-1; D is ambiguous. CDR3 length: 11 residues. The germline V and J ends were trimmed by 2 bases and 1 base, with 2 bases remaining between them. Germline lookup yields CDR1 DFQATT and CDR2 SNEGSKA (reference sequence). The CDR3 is CSARSNTEAFF. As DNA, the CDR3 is TGCAGTGCTAGATCGAACACTGAAGCTTTCTTT.

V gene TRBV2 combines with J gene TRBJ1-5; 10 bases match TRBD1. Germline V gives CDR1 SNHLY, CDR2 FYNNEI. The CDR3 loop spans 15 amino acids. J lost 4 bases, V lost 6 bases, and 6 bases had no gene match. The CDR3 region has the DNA TGTGCCAGCAGGCCGGGGACAGGGGTGAATCAGCCCCAGCATTTT. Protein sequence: CASRPGTGVNQPQHF.

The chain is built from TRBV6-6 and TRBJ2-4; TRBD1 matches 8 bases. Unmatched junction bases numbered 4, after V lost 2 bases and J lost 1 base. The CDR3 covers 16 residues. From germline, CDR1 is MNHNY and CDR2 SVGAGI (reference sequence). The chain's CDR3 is CASSYAQGAAKNIQYF. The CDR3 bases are TGTGCCAGCAGTTACGCCCAGGGGGCGGCCAAAAACATTCAGTACTTC.

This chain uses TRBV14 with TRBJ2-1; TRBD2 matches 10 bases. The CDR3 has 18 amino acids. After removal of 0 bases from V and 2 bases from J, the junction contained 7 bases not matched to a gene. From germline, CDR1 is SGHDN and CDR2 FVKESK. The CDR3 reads CASSQDWASGSAYNEQFF. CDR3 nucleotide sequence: TGTGCCAGCAGCCAAGATTGGGCTAGCGGGAGCGCCTACAATGAGCAGTTCTTC.

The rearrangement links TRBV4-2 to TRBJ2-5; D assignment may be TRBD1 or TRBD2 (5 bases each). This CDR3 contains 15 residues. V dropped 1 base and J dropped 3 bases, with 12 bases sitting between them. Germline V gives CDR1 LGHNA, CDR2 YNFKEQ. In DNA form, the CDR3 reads TGTGCCAGCAGCCAAGGGCTGGGGGTGAAAGAGACCCAGTACTTC. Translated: CASSQGLGVKETQYF.

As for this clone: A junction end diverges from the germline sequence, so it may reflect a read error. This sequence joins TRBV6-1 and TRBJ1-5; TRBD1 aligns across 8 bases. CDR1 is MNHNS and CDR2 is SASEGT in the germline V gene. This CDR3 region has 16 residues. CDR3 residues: CASREDGQGRNQPQHF. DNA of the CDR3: TGTGCCAGCAGGGAAGATGGACAGGGACGCAATCAGCCCCAGCATTTT.

CDR3 residues: CASRDTGTEKLFF. CDR3 bases: TGTGCCAGTAGGGATACCGGGACAGAAAAACTGTTTTTT. The V and J genes are TRBV19 and TRBJ1-4; maybe TRBD1 (6 bases). V shed 6 bases and J shed 8 bases, with 13 bases lying between them. The CDR3 has 13 amino acids. Germline CDR1 and CDR2: LNHDA and SQIVND (reference sequence). The full variable domain, completed using reference TRBV19 and TRBJ1-4, is DGGITQSPKYLFRKEGQNVTLSCEQNLNHDAMYWYRQDPGQGLRLIYYSQIVNDFQKGDIAEGYSVSREKKESFPLTVTSAQKNPTAFYLCASRDTGTEKLFFGSGTQLSVL.

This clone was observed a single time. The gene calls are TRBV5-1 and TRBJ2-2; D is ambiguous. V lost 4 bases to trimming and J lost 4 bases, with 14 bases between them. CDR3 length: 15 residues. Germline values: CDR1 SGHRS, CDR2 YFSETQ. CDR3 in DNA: TGCGCCAGCAGCAAGACATACAGTGTCACCGGGGAGCTGTTTTTT. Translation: CASSKTYSVTGELFF.

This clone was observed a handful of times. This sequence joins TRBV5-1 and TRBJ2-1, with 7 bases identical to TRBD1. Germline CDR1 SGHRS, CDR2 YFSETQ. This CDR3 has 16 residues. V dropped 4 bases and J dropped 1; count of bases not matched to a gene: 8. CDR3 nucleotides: TGCGCCAGCAGCGTGCGACAGGGATCGTCCTACAATGAGCAGTTCTTC. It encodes CASSVRQGSSYNEQFF.

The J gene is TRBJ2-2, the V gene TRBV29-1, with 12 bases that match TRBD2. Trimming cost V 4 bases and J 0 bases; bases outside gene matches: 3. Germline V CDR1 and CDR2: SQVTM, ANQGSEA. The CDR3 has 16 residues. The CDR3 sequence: CSVGASGRANTGELFF. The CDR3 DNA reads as TGCAGCGTTGGGGCTAGCGGGAGGGCGAACACCGGGGAGCTGTTTTTT.

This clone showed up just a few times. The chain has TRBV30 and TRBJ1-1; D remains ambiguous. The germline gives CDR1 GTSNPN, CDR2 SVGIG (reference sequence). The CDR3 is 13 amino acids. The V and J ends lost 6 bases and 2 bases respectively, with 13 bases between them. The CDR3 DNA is TGTGCCTGCCCGTCGAAGGGAAACACTGAAGCTTTCTTT. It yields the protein CACPSKGNTEAFF. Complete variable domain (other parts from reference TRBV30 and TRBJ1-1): SQTIHQWPATLVQPVGSPLSLECTVEGTSNPNLYWYRQAAGRGLQLLFYSVGIGQISSEVPQNLSASRPQDRQFILSSKKLLLSDSGFYLCACPSKGNTEAFFGQGTRLTVV.

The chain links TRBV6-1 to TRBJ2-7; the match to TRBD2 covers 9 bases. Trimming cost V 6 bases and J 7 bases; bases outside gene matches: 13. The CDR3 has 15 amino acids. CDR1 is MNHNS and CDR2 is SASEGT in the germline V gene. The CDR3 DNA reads TGTGCCAGCAGCTCCCAGCTAGCGGGAAGGGGGGAGCAGTACTTC. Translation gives CASSSQLAGRGEQYF.

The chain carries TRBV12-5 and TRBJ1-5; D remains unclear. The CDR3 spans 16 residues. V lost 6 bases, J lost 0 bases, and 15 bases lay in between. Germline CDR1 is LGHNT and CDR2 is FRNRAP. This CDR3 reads CASGNPDLYSNQPQHF. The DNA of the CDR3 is TGTGCTAGTGGCAATCCGGACCTTTATAGCAATCAGCCCCAGCATTTT.

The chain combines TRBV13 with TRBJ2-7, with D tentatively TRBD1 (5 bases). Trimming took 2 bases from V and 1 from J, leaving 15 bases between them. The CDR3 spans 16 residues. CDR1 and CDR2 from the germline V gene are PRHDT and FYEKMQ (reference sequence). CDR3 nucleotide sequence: TGTGCCAGCAGCTTACTTCGACAGTCAGCTTCCTACGAGCAGTACTTC. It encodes CASSLLRQSASYEQYF.

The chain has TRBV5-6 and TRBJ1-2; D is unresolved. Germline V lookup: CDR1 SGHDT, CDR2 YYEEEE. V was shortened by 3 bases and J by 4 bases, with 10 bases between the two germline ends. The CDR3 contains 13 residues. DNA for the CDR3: TGTGCCAGCAGCTCGACTGCTTTCTATGGCTACACCTTC. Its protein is CASSSTAFYGYTF.

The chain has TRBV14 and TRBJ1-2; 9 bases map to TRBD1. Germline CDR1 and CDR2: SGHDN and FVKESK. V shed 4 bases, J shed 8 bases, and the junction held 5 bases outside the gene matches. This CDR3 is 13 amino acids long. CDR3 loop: CASSPRTGDGYTF. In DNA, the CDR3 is TGTGCCAGCAGCCCCCGGACAGGGGACGGCTACACCTTC.

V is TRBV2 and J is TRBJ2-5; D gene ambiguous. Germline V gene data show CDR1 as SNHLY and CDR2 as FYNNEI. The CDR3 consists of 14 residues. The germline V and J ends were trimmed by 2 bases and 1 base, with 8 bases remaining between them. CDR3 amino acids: CASSERARQETQYF. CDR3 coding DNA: TGTGCCAGCAGTGAAAGGGCCCGCCAAGAGACCCAGTACTTC.

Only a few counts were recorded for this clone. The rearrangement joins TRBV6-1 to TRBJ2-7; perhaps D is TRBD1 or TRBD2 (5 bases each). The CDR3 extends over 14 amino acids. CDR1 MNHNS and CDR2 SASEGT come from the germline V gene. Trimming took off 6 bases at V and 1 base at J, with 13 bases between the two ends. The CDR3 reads CASRLAGASYEQYF. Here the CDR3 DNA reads TGTGCCAGCAGGCTTGCCGGGGCTTCCTACGAGCAGTACTTC.

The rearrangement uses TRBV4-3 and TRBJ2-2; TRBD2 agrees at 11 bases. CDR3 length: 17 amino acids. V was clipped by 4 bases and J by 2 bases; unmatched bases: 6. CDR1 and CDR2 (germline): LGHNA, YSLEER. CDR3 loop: CASSRSTSGVNTGELFF. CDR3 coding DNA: TGCGCCAGCAGCCGATCGACTAGCGGGGTTAACACCGGGGAGCTGTTTTTT.

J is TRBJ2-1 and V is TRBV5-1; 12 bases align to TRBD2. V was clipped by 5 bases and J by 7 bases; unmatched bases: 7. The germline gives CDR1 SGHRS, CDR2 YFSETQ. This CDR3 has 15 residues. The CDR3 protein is CASSRLAGAGNEQFF. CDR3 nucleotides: TGCGCCAGCAGTCGACTAGCGGGAGCGGGGAATGAGCAGTTCTTC.

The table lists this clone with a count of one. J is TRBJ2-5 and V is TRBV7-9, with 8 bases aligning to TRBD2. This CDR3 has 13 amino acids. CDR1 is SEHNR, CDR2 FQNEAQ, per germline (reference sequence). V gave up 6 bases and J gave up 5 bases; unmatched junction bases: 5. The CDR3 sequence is CASRTTGGETQYF. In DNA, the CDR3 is TGTGCCAGCAGAACAACGGGAGGGGAGACCCAGTACTTC.

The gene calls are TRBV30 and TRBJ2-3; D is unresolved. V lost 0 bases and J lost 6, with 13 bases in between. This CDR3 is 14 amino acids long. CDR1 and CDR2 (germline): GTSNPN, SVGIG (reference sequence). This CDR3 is CAWSVRLTADTQYF. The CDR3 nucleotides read TGTGCCTGGAGTGTACGACTCACAGCGGATACGCAGTATTTT.

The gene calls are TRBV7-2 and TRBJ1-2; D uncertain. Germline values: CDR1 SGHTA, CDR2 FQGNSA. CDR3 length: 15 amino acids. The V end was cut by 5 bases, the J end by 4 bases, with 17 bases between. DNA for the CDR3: TGTGCCAGCAGCGCCAACGGTCCGGTGGCCTATGGCTACACCTTC. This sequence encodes CASSANGPVAYGYTF.

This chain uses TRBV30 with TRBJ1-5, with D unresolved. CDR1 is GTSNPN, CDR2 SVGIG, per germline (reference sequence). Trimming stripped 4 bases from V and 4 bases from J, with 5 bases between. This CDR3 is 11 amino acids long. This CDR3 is CAWIGNQPQHF. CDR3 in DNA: TGTGCCTGGATCGGGAATCAGCCCCAGCATTTT.

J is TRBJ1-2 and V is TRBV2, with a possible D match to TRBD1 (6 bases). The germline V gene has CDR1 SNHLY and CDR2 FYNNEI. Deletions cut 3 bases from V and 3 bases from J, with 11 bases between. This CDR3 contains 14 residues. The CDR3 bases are TGTGCCAGCAGTGACTACAGGGTGGACTATGGCTACACCTTC. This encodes CASSDYRVDYGYTF. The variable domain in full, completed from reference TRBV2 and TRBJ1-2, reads EPEVTQTPSHQVTQMGQEVILRCVPISNHLYFYWYRQILGQKVEFLVSFYNNEISEKSEIFDDQFSVERPDGSNFTLKIRSTKLEDSAMYFCASSDYRVDYGYTFGSGTRLTVV.

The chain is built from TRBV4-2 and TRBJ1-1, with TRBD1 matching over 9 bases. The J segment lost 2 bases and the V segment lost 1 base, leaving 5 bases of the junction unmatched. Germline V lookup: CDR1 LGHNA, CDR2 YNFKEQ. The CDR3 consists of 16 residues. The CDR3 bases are TGTGCCAGCAGCCAAGGGACAGGGGTGCCTAACACTGAAGCTTTCTTT. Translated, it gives CASSQGTGVPNTEAFF.

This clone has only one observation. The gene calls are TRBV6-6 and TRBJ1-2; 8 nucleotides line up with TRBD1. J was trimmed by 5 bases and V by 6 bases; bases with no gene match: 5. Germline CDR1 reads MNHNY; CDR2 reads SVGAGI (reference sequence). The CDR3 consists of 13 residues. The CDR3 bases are TGTGCCAGCAGGTCCCGACAGGGGTATGGCTACACCTTC. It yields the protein CASRSRQGYGYTF.

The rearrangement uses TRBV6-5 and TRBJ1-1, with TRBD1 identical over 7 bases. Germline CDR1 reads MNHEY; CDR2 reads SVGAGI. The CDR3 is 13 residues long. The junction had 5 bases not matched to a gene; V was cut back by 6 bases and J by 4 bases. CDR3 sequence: CASRINRGTEAFF. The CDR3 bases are TGTGCCAGCAGAATCAACAGGGGCACTGAAGCTTTCTTT.